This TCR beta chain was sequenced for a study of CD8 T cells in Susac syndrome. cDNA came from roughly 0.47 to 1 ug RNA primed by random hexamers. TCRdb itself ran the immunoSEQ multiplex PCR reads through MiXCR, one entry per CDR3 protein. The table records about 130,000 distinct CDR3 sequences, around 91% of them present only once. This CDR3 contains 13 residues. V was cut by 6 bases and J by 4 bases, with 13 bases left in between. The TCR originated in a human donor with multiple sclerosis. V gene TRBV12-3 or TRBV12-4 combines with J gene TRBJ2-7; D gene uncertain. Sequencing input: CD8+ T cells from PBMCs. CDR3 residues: CASSATAEYEQYF. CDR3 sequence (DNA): TGTGCCAGCAGCGCGACGGCGGAGTACGAGCAGTACTTC.